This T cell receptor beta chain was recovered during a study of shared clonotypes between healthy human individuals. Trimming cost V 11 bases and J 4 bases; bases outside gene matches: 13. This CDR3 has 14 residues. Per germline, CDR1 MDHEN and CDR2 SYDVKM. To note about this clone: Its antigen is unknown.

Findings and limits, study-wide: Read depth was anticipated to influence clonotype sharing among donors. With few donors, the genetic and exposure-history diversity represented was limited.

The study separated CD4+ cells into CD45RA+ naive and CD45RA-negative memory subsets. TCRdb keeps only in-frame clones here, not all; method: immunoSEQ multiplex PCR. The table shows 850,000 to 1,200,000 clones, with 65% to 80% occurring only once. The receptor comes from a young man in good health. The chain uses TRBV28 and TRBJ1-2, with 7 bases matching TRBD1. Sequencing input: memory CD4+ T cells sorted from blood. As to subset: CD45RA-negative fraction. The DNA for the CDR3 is TGTGCCGTCATAAAAAGCAGGGGGGCCTATGGCTACACCTTC. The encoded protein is CAVIKSRGAYGYTF.